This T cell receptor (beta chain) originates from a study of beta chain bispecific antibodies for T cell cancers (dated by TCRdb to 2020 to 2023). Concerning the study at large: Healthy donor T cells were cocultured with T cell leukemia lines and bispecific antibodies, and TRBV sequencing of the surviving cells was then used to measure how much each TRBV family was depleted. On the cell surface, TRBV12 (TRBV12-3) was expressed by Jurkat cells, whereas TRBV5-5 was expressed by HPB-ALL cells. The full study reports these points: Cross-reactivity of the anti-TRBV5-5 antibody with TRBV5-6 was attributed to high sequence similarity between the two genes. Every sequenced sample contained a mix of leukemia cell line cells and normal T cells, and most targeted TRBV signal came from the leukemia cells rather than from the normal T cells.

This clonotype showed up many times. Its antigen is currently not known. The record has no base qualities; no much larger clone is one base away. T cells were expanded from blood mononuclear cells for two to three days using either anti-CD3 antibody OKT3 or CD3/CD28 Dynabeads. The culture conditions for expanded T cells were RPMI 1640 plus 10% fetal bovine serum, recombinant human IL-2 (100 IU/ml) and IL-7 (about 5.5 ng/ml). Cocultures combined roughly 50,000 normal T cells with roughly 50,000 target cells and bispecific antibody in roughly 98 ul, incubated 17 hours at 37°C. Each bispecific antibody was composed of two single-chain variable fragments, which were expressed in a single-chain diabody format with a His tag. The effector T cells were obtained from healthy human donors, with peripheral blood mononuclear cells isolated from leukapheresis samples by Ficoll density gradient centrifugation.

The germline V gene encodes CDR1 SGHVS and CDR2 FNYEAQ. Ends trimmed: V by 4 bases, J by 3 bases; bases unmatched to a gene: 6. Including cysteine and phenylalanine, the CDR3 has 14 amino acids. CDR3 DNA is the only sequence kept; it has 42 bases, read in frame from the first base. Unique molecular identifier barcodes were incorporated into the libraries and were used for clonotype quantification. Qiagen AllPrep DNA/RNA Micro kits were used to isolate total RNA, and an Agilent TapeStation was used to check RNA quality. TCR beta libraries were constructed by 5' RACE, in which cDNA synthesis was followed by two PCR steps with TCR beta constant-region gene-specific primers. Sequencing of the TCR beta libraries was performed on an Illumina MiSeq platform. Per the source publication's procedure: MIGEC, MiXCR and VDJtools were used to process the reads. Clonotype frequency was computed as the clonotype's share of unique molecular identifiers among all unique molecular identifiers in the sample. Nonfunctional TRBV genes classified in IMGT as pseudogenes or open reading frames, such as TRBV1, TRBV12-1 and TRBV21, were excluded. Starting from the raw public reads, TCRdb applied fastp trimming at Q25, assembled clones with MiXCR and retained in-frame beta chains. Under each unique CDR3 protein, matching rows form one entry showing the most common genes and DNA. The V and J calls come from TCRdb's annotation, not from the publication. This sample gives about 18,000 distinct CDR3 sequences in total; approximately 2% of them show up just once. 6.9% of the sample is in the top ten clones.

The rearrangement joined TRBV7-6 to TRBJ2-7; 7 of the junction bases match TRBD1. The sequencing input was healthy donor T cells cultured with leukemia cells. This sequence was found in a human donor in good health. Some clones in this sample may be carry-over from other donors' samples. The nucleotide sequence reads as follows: TGTGCCAGCAGCTCGGGACAGACGTTCTACGAGCAGTACTTC. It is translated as CASSSGQTFYEQYF. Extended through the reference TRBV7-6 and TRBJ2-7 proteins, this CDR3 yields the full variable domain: GAGVSQSPRYKVTKRGQDVALRCDPISGHVSLYWYRQALGQGPEFLTYFNYEAQQDKSGLPNDRFSAERPEGSISTLTIQRTEQRDSAMYRCASSSGQTFYEQYFGPGTRLTVT.